The 22 T cell receptor beta chains presented below share a single source sample, sequenced in a study of blood T cells in healthy people across ages. Then a second PCR, running about 6 to 12 cycles, was carried out with a sample-barcoded 5' primer and a J-beta primer mix. From the 5' RACE reads, TCRdb called clonotypes with MiXCR, one entry per CDR3 protein. Of approximately 680,000 distinct CDR3 sequences listed, about a third are singletons. Material for sequencing was blood. Receptors were obtained from an elderly woman in good health.

This clonotype was seen repeatedly, ten times or more. The rearrangement uses TRBV5-1 and TRBJ2-5; 9 bases map to TRBD1. Germline CDR1 reads SGHRS; CDR2 reads YFSETQ. This CDR3 is 18 amino acids long. After removal of 4 bases from V and 1 base from J, the junction contained 14 bases not matched to a gene. DNA of the CDR3: TGCGCCAGCAGCCTACTCCCCGGGACAGGGCTTCCCCAAGAGACCCAGTACTTC. Translated: CASSLLPGTGLPQETQYF.

The genes are TRBV6-2 or TRBV6-3 and TRBJ2-1; 10 positions agree with TRBD2. V trimming: 6 bases; J trimming: 2 bases; junction bases outside the gene matches: 16. Germline lookup yields CDR1 MNHEY and CDR2 SVGEGT. CDR3 length equals 19 residues. CDR3 in amino acids: CASSPVKAGGLMTYNEQFF. CDR3 in DNA: TGTGCCAGCAGCCCCGTGAAAGCGGGGGGGCTAATGACCTACAATGAGCAGTTCTTC.

This clonotype was observed many times. This chain uses TRBV7-6 with TRBJ1-6; no clear D gene. The CDR3 covers 15 residues. With 1 base removed from V and 7 bases from J, the gap between germline ends came to 11 bases. CDR1 and CDR2 (germline): SGHVS, FNYEAQ. The CDR3 loop is CASSLDRGTNSPLHF. CDR3 nucleotide sequence: TGTGCCAGCAGCTTAGATCGGGGTACGAATTCACCCCTCCACTTT.

The chain has TRBV27 and TRBJ2-7; 11 nucleotides align to TRBD2. This CDR3 is 17 amino acids long. Trimming at V came to 2 bases and at J to 0 bases, leaving 6 bases not matched to a gene. CDR1 and CDR2 (germline): MNHEY, SMNVEV (reference sequence). The CDR3 spells CASSLRTSGRSSYEQYF. CDR3 coding DNA: TGTGCCAGCAGTTTAAGGACTAGCGGGCGGAGCTCCTACGAGCAGTACTTC.

The chain recombines TRBV6-1 with TRBJ1-5; a possible D gene is TRBD1 (5 bases). CDR3 length: 14 residues. V lost 1 base and J lost 6, with 10 bases in between. The germline CDR1 and CDR2 sequences are MNHNS and SASEGT. CDR3 residues: CASSEGAGPQPQHF. The CDR3 DNA reads as TGTGCCAGCAGTGAAGGGGCAGGGCCTCAGCCCCAGCATTTT.

The chain combines TRBV20-1 with TRBJ2-1, with 10 bases lining up with TRBD2. The germline gives CDR1 DFQATT, CDR2 SNEGSKA (reference sequence). J was trimmed by 6 bases and V by 3 bases; bases with no gene match: 8. The CDR3 covers 15 residues. For the CDR3, the DNA is TGCAGTGCTAGCCCCCCTAGCGGGGGCCTCAATGAGCAGTTCTTC. As protein: CSASPPSGGLNEQFF.

This clonotype was observed a few times. This chain joins TRBV7-2 and TRBJ1-1, with unresolved D. Germline V gives CDR1 SGHTA, CDR2 FQGNSA. V lost 5 bases to trimming and J lost 3 bases, with 13 bases between them. CDR3 length: 14 residues. CDR3 sequence: CASSNFRRDTEAFF. The CDR3 DNA reads TGTGCCAGCAGCAACTTTCGACGAGACACTGAAGCTTTCTTT. Full variable domain (outside the CDR3, taken from reference TRBV7-2 and TRBJ1-1): GAGVSQSPSNKVTEKGKDVELRCDPISGHTALYWYRQSLGQGLEFLIYFQGNSAPDKSGLPSDRFSAERTGGSVSTLTIQRTQQEDSAVYLCASSNFRRDTEAFFGQGTRLTVV.

The table lists this clonotype with many counts. CDR3 residues: CASSLLGGGTYEQYF. DNA of the CDR3: TGTGCCAGCAGCTTACTGGGCGGGGGTACCTACGAGCAGTACTTC. This sequence joins TRBV7-2 and TRBJ2-7; 7 bases match TRBD2. The trim removed 2 bases at V and 2 bases at J, leaving 6 bases unmatched. The CDR3 is 15 amino acids. The germline gives CDR1 SGHTA, CDR2 FQGNSA. The full variable domain, its missing parts supplied by reference TRBV7-2 and TRBJ2-7, is GAGVSQSPSNKVTEKGKDVELRCDPISGHTALYWYRQSLGQGLEFLIYFQGNSAPDKSGLPSDRFSAERTGGSVSTLTIQRTQQEDSAVYLCASSLLGGGTYEQYFGPGTRLTVT.

This clonotype was found many times. This chain connects TRBV5-1 to TRBJ2-2; the D is unclear. V lost 0 bases, J lost 2 bases, and 8 bases lay in between. CDR3 length: 15 amino acids. Germline-derived CDR1 and CDR2 are SGHRS and YFSETQ. The CDR3 coding sequence is TGCGCCAGCAGCTTGGATGGGCAAAACACCGGGGAGCTGTTTTTT. Translated, it gives CASSLDGQNTGELFF.

The rearrangement joins TRBV28 to TRBJ1-2, with 8 bases aligning to TRBD1. The CDR3 consists of 13 residues. Germline trimming cut 8 bases from V and 2 bases from J; bases unmatched to any gene: 4. In germline, CDR1 is MDHEN, CDR2 SYDVKM. CDR3 loop: CASATGANYGYTF. The CDR3 DNA reads as TGTGCCAGCGCGACAGGGGCGAACTATGGCTACACCTTC.

This clonotype was seen ten or more times. The gene calls are TRBV20-1 and TRBJ1-5; a possible D gene is TRBD1 (5 bases). The germline CDR1 and CDR2 sequences are DFQATT and SNEGSKA (reference sequence). This CDR3 comprises 15 residues. Trimming removed 4 bases from V and 0 bases from J, with 13 bases in between. Here the CDR3 reads CSATNGAFSNQPQHF. The DNA of the CDR3 is TGCAGTGCTACAAACGGGGCCTTTAGCAATCAGCCCCAGCATTTT.

In its sample, this clonotype was seen many times. The chain recombines TRBV11-2 with TRBJ2-5, with TRBD2 identical over 11 bases. CDR3 length: 17 amino acids. Trimming removed 1 base from V and 3 bases from J; junction bases left unmatched: 7. CDR1 SGHAT and CDR2 FQNNGV come from the germline V gene. The CDR3 is CASSLVSGGAWKETQYF. The DNA of the CDR3 is TGTGCCAGCAGCTTAGTTAGCGGGGGGGCGTGGAAAGAGACCCAGTACTTC. The full variable domain, in which reference TRBV11-2 and TRBJ2-5 provide the parts outside the CDR3, is EAGVAQSPRYKIIEKRQSVAFWCNPISGHATLYWYQQILGQGPKLLIQFQNNGVVDDSQLPKDRFSAERLKGVDSTLKIQPAKLEDSAVYLCASSLVSGGAWKETQYFGPGTRLLVL.

A word on this clonotype: A much bigger clone sits one base away, suggesting this may be a read error. The chain recombines TRBV5-1 with TRBJ1-5; D is undetermined. The CDR3 loop spans 14 amino acids. In germline, CDR1 is SGHRS, CDR2 YFSETQ. The V gene lost 3 bases and the J gene lost 5 bases, with 12 bases spanning the gap. The CDR3 sequence is CASSWSGGHQPQHF. As DNA, the CDR3 is TGCGCCAGCAGCTGGTCGGGCGGTCATCAGCCCCAGCATTTT.

This clonotype came up many times. The gene calls are TRBV25-1 and TRBJ2-1, with 9 bases identical to TRBD1. V shed 3 bases, J shed 9 bases, and the junction held 6 bases outside the gene matches. The CDR3 covers 14 residues. Germline values: CDR1 MGHDK, CDR2 SYGVNS. CDR3 protein: CASSDRDREGEQFF. As DNA, the CDR3 is TGTGCCAGCAGTGACCGGGACAGGGAAGGTGAGCAGTTCTTC.

This clonotype was seen at least ten times. This chain uses TRBV20-1 with TRBJ1-5, with D possibly matching TRBD1 (6 bases). Trimming shortened V by 6 bases and J by 4 bases, and 28 bases separated the two germline ends. Germline loops: CDR1 DFQATT, CDR2 SNEGSKA (reference sequence). The CDR3 is 18 amino acids. The CDR3 DNA sequence: TGCAGTGCGCAAGGACAGATGATAGGTGATTTTGGTAATCAGCCCCAGCATTTT. Its translation: CSAQGQMIGDFGNQPQHF.

This clonotype was observed a handful of times. The J gene is TRBJ1-1, the V gene TRBV18, with D tentatively TRBD1 (6 bases). V gave up 1 base and J gave up 0 bases, with 15 bases separating them. This CDR3 is built from 17 residues. Germline V CDR1 and CDR2: KGHSH, LQKENI. The CDR3 DNA sequence: TGTGCCAGCTCACCACTGATCGGGGGCTTGGTGAACACTGAAGCTTTCTTT. Protein product: CASSPLIGGLVNTEAFF. The full variable domain, completed using reference TRBV18 and TRBJ1-1, is NAGVMQNPRHLVRRRGQEARLRCSPMKGHSHVYWYRQLPEEGLKFMVYLQKENIIDESGMPKERFSAEFPKEGPSILRIQQVVRGDSAAYFCASSPLIGGLVNTEAFFGQGTRLTVV.

Only a few counts were recorded for this clonotype. This sequence may be a read error, since a much larger clone differs from it by one base. The gene calls are TRBV15 and TRBJ2-4; D gene unclear. The J call may be mistaken, given a closer DNA end match to TRBJ2-7. Germline loops: CDR1 LNHNV, CDR2 YYDKDF (reference sequence). The CDR3 runs to 11 residues. CDR3 residues: CATCNRYEQYF. For the CDR3, the DNA is TGTGCCACCTGCAACCGATACGAGCAGTACTTC.

This clonotype was seen at least ten times. This rearrangement joins TRBV7-2 to TRBJ2-3; D could derive from TRBD1 or TRBD2 (5 bases each). The V gene lost 7 bases and the J gene lost 1 base, with 18 bases spanning the gap. This CDR3 region has 16 residues. CDR1 SGHTA and CDR2 FQGNSA come from the germline V gene. The CDR3, as DNA: TGTGCCAGCACCGACCCCGCGAGGGGAGGCACAGATACGCAGTATTTT. Its translation: CASTDPARGGTDTQYF.

In its sample, this clonotype was seen a few times. The chain employs TRBV6-2 or TRBV6-3 and TRBJ1-5; a weak D match, TRBD1 (5 bases). The CDR3 totals 13 residues. CDR1 and CDR2 (germline): MNHEY, SVGEGT. V shed 6 bases and J shed 4 bases, with 10 bases lying between them. CDR3 amino acids: CASSREGNQPQHF. The DNA of the CDR3 is TGTGCCAGCAGCAGAGAGGGGAATCAGCCCCAGCATTTT.

This clonotype was observed a handful of times. The chain recombines TRBV5-1 with TRBJ2-3; TRBD2 aligns across 7 bases. CDR3 length: 16 residues. V was clipped by 1 base and J by 4 bases; unmatched bases: 9. From germline, CDR1 is SGHRS and CDR2 YFSETQ. This CDR3 is CASSLRGRGSSDTQYF. In DNA form, the CDR3 reads TGCGCCAGCAGCTTGCGGGGGAGGGGTTCCTCAGATACGCAGTATTTT.

The chain combines TRBV15 with TRBJ2-7, with 8 bases fitting TRBD1. The assigned J gene may be wrong: the sequence end matches TRBJ2-5 better. This CDR3 comprises 16 residues. CDR1 is LNHNV, CDR2 YYDKDF, per germline (reference sequence). CDR3 residues: CATSRDRQGPGETQYF. As DNA, the CDR3 is TGTGCCACCAGCAGAGATAGACAGGGGCCAGGGGAGACCCAGTACTTC.

This clonotype was observed a handful of times. This chain joins TRBV12-3 or TRBV12-4 and TRBJ1-6; 8 bases match TRBD1. CDR3 length equals 15 residues. Trimming cost V 6 bases and J 10 bases; bases outside gene matches: 11. The DNA for the CDR3 is TGTGCCAGCAGCTCTTATTCAGGGGGCGAGTCACCCCTCCACTTT. It specifies CASSSYSGGESPLHF.